This TCR beta chain emerged from a study of blood T cells in healthy people across ages. Each donor had approximately 10 milliliters of peripheral blood drawn. It was with a sample-barcoded 5' primer and a J-beta primer mix that a second PCR of roughly 6 to 11 cycles was run. A template-switch adaptor with 12 random nucleotides tagged each cDNA molecule. TCRdb passed the 5' RACE reads through MiXCR, listing each CDR3 protein once. This sample carries about 1,600,000 distinct CDR3 sequences, roughly 40% of them seen once, and the ten largest clones take less than 8%. Germline CDR1 reads SGDLS; CDR2 reads YYNGEE. CDR3 length: 16 amino acids. V gave up 3 bases and J gave up 4 bases; unmatched junction bases: 5.

The TCR sequence derives from a woman between 18 and 29 years old in good health. Sequenced sample: blood. This chain uses TRBV9 with TRBJ1-6, with 9 bases lining up with TRBD1. The DNA of the CDR3 is TGTGCCAGCAGCGGAATCGGGACAGGGTATAATTCACCCCTCCACTTT. It specifies CASSGIGTGYNSPLHF.